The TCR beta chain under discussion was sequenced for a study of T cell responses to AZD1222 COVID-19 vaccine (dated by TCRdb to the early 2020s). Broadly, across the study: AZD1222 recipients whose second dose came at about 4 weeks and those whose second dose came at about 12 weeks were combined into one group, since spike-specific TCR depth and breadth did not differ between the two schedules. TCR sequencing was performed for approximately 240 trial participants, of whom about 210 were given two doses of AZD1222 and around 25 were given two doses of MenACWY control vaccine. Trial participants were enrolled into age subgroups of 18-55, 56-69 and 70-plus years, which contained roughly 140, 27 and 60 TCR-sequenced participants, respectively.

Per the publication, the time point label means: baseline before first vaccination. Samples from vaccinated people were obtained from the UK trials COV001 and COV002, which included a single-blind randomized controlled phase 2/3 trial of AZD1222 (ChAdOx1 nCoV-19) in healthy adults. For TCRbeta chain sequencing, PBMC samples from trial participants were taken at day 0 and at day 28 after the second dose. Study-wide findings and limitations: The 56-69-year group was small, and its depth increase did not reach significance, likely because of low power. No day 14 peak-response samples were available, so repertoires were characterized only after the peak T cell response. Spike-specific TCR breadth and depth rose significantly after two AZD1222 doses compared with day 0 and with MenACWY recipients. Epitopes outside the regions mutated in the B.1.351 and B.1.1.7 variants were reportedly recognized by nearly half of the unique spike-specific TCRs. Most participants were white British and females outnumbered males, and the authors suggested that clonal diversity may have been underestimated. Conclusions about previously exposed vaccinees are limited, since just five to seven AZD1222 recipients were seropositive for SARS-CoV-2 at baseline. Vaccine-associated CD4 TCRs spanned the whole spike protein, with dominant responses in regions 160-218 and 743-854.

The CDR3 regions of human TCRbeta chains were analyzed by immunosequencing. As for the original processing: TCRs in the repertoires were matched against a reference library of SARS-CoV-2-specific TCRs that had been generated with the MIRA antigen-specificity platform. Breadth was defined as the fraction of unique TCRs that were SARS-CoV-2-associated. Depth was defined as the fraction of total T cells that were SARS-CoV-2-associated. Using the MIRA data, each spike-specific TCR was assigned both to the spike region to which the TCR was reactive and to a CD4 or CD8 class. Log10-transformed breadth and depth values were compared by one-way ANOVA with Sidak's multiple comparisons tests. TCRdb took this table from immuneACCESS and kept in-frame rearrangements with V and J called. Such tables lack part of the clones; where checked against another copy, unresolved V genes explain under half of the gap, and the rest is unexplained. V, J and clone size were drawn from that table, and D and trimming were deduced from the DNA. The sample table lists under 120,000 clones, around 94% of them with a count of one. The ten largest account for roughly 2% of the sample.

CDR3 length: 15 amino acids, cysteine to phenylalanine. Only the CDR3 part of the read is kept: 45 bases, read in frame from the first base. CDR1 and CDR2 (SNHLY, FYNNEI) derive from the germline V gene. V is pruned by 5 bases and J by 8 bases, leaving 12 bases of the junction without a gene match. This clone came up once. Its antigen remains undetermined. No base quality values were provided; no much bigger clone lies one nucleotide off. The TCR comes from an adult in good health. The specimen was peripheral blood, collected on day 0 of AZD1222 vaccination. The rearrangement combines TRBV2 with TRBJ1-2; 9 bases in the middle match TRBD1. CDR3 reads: CASSPRGQGLGGYTF. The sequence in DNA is TGTGCCAGCAGTCCGAGGGGACAGGGTCTAGGCGGCTACACCTTC.